This T cell receptor beta chain derives from a study of identical twins. Study-wide results and limits: There were fewer insertions in abundant cord blood beta clonotypes, but memory repertoires showed no such pattern. Weaker excess twin sharing was seen among beta out-of-frame sequences. Its conclusions, products of cross-sectional statistical analysis, did not come from following the same donors.

Each cDNA held unique molecular identifiers, and template switching gave it a universal primer site. One entry per CDR3 protein, called by TCRdb with MiXCR from the 5' RACE reads. This table has 1.5 million to 2 million distinct CDR3 sequences, under 35% appearing once. In the case of this clonotype: Its antigen remains unidentified.

The length of the CDR3 is 17 residues. V shed 1 base and J 2 bases; nucleotides not matched to a gene: 5. Germline V gene sequence: CDR1 SGHVS, CDR2 FNYEAQ. The sequenced sample was cord blood. This TCR derives from a newborn girl in good health. V usage is TRBV7-6 and J usage is TRBJ2-3, with 11 nucleotides matching TRBD1. The CDR3: CASSLVVGQGVTDTQYF. The CDR3 nucleotides read TGTGCCAGCAGCTTAGTGGTGGGACAGGGGGTCACAGATACGCAGTATTTT.